This is a list of T cell receptor beta chains from one sample in a study of metastatic and nonmetastatic thyroid tumors. TCRdb ran MiXCR on the PCR reads. The table lists around 4,600 clones, roughly 32% of them singletons. Material: adjacent normal tissue. These receptors were collected from a female donor with papillary thyroid cancer or a benign thyroid nodule (not recorded which). Some clones in this sample may be carry-over from other donors' samples. Both conserved end residues are part of each CDR3.

TRBV20-1	TRBJ1-1	CSATPGDREYMNTEAFF
TRBV5-1	TRBJ1-2	CASRAVDRVINYGYTF
TRBV20-1	TRBJ2-7	CSAMDPLTDEQYF
TRBV11-2	TRBJ2-1	CASSPAGGANYNEQFF
TRBV12-3/TRBV12-4	TRBJ2-7	CASSFDLYEQYF
TRBV19	TRBJ2-3	CASIVPSGTDTQYF
TRBV20-1	TRBJ2-1	CSTSDLYNEQFF
TRBV2	TRBJ2-5	CASSEALGTSVIVTQYF
TRBV5-1	TRBJ2-1	CASSFPDREKVDNEQFF
TRBV20-1	TRBJ2-3	CSAGGVAAHTDTQYF
TRBV11-2	TRBJ2-3	CASSVWVGSGRERDTQYF
TRBV15	TRBJ2-7	CATSRDLGFMAEQYF
TRBV9	TRBJ2-2	CASSGTSGQGVTGGELFF
TRBV15	TRBJ1-6	CATSRSRDSPLHF
TRBV6-1	TRBJ2-2	CASASGTSGNTGELFF
TRBV6-1	TRBJ1-5	CASSEGGYSNQPQHF
TRBV20-1	TRBJ2-4	CSAGILRDIKNIQYF
TRBV28	TRBJ1-2	CASSSPSRGDMYGYTF
TRBV15	TRBJ2-7	CATSRDRAGEQYF
TRBV19	TRBJ2-2	CASSMVAGGNTGELFF
TRBV6-1	TRBJ1-6	CASSPTGIDRNNSPLHF
TRBV18	TRBJ2-1	CASSQLPGLGPDEQFF
TRBV6-5	TRBJ1-6	CASSYWTGRNSPLHF
TRBV6-5	TRBJ1-6	CASSYSRGGSPLHF
TRBV28	TRBJ2-7	CASSSGGVPFGAYEQYF
TRBV5-1	TRBJ1-2	CASSLDPGTGGLYGYTF
TRBV6-5	TRBJ1-2	CASSHSPKGQGVGGYTF
TRBV11-3	TRBJ2-7	CASSLAGGEQYF
TRBV12-3/TRBV12-4	TRBJ2-7	CASSLGGADEQYF
TRBV12-3/TRBV12-4	TRBJ2-1	CASSPRQGVNNEQFF
TRBV15	TRBJ2-7	CATSRDEGDRSYEQYF
TRBV30	TRBJ2-7	CAWSVGGPPYEQYF
TRBV28	TRBJ2-7	CASSPLLGRYEQYF
TRBV19	TRBJ2-2	CASDRGYTGELFF
TRBV6-4	TRBJ2-7	CAISERDEQYF
TRBV7-6	TRBJ2-7	CASSLELAGGTYEQYF
TRBV4-3	TRBJ1-2	CASSQDRRGSVYGYTF
TRBV11-2	TRBJ2-7	CASSLTGAEQYF
TRBV28	TRBJ1-2	CASSGSYGYTF
TRBV28	TRBJ2-3	CASSPGQGRDTQYF
TRBV2	TRBJ2-5	CASSVIETQYF
TRBV5-1	TRBJ2-3	CASSLASGTDTQYF
TRBV7-2	TRBJ2-2	CASSLGAGGTGELFF
TRBV28	TRBJ1-6	CASSLWSGQNSPLHF
TRBV6-5	TRBJ2-7	CDSRLVLREQYF
TRBV6-5	TRBJ2-1	CASSSGIHGNEQFF
TRBV6-1	TRBJ2-7	CATKEGQGTFEQYF
TRBV20-1	TRBJ1-5	CSASVPGVISNQPQHF
TRBV20-1	TRBJ2-3	CSARGGGSNTQYF
TRBV7-2	TRBJ1-1	CASSWTGGGTEAFF
TRBV10-1	TRBJ2-2	CASSVDRGPAGELFF
TRBV6-2/TRBV6-3	TRBJ2-1	CASRGIGLAGGRNEQFF
TRBV12-3/TRBV12-4	TRBJ1-3	CASSLAVRGPGNTIYF
TRBV19	TRBJ2-2	CASSVIQGAGTGELFF
TRBV7-9	TRBJ1-2	CASSPSATNYGYTF
TRBV2	TRBJ1-2	CASRAPGQAINYGYTF
TRBV24-1	TRBJ2-1	CATSDSRGMGSYNEQFF